A single sample gave rise to the 23 T cell receptor beta chains below, sequenced in a study of cytomegalovirus exposure and HLA in healthy donors. Assay: immunoSEQ multiplex PCR; the TCRdb copy retains only in-frame clones and omits some. The sample lists about 200,000 clones, approximately 78% occurring once. The sample comprised PBMCs. The receptors derive from a young woman in good health and CMV-seronegative.

J is TRBJ1-5 and V is TRBV27, with D possibly matching TRBD1 (6 bases). Germline V gene sequence: CDR1 MNHEY, CDR2 SMNVEV (reference sequence). This CDR3 has 16 amino acids. The V gene lost 5 bases and the J gene lost 6 bases, with 20 bases spanning the gap. The CDR3 loop reads CASSGPGHVRGQPQHF. In DNA, the CDR3 is TGTGCCAGCAGTGGCCCGGGACATGTAAGGGGTCAGCCCCAGCATTTT.

V usage is TRBV9 and J usage is TRBJ2-1; D is unresolved. Germline V gene data show CDR1 as SGDLS and CDR2 as YYNGEE. The CDR3 consists of 15 residues. With 4 bases removed from V and 1 base from J, the gap between germline ends came to 12 bases. The chain's CDR3 is CASSQNTISYNEQFF. The CDR3 DNA reads TGTGCCAGCAGCCAAAACACGATATCCTACAATGAGCAGTTCTTC.

This chain connects TRBV6-4 to TRBJ1-1; D is uncertain. V gave up 0 bases and J gave up 0 bases, with 17 bases separating them. The V gene's germline CDR1 is MRHNA and CDR2 SNTAGT. This CDR3 comprises 18 residues. CDR3 in amino acids: CASSDSHLGVTVNTEAFF. DNA for the CDR3: TGTGCCAGCAGTGACTCTCACCTCGGGGTAACTGTGAACACTGAAGCTTTCTTT.

The chain uses TRBV6-4 and TRBJ2-6; 11 bases are a match to TRBD2. Looked up from germline, CDR1 is MRHNA and CDR2 is SNTAGT. CDR3 size: 18 residues. V lost 5 bases to trimming and J lost 4 bases; unmatched junction nucleotides: 10. This chain's CDR3 is CASSLTSGALVGANVLTF. The CDR3 DNA reads TGTGCCAGCAGTCTGACTAGCGGGGCCCTCGTGGGGGCCAACGTCCTGACTTTC.

The gene calls are TRBV5-1 and TRBJ2-7; 7 bases map to TRBD2. Germline CDR1 reads SGHRS; CDR2 reads YFSETQ. This CDR3 has 16 residues. With V trimmed by 4 bases and J by 0 bases, 10 bases remained unmatched. The CDR3 protein is CASSPLQLATSYEQYF. CDR3 in DNA: TGCGCCAGCAGCCCCCTACAACTAGCGACCTCCTACGAGCAGTACTTC.

The chain employs TRBV27 and TRBJ1-4, with D unclear. The CDR3 is 15 residues long. From germline, CDR1 is MNHEY and CDR2 SMNVEV (reference sequence). V was shortened by 5 bases and J by 8 bases, with 18 bases between the two germline ends. The CDR3 region has the DNA TGTGCCAGCAGTCCCCTAGGACTGCTGGCCGAAAAACTGTTTTTT. It yields the protein CASSPLGLLAEKLFF.

The rearrangement links TRBV7-2 to TRBJ2-3, with 10 nucleotides matching TRBD2. Trimming took 11 bases from V and 1 from J; bases not matched to a gene: 3. The CDR3 consists of 13 residues. Germline CDR1 is SGHTA and CDR2 is FQGNSA. CDR3 sequence (DNA): TGTGCCGAAGCGGGAGGGCGCACAGATACGCAGTATTTT. Encoded protein: CAEAGGRTDTQYF.

CDR3 in amino acids: CASSRDTNSNQPQHF. Here the CDR3 DNA reads TGTGCCAGCAGCCGGGACACCAATAGCAATCAGCCCCAGCATTTT. V gene TRBV5-4 combines with J gene TRBJ1-5; tentatively, D is TRBD1 (6 bases). This CDR3 is built from 15 residues. The germline gives CDR1 SGHNT, CDR2 YYREEE (reference sequence). V was pared by 4 bases and J by 0 bases, with 11 bases between.

The genes are TRBV5-6 and TRBJ1-5; D unclear. Trimming removed 1 base from V and 4 bases from J, with 18 bases in between. Germline CDR1 SGHDT, CDR2 YYEEEE. The CDR3 totals 17 residues. The CDR3 coding sequence is TGTGCCAGCAGCTTGTGGTTAACTCCTCGGGGAAATCAGCCCCAGCATTTT. It specifies CASSLWLTPRGNQPQHF.

The CDR3 DNA reads as TGTGCCAGCAGTGGAGTCGGACAGGGGGTTCGTAATCAGCCCCAGCATTTT. Its protein product is CASSGVGQGVRNQPQHF. The genes are TRBV6-1 and TRBJ1-5; TRBD1 matches 10 bases. The CDR3 consists of 17 residues. CDR1 is MNHNS and CDR2 is SASEGT in the germline V gene. V shed 4 bases and J 4 bases; nucleotides not matched to a gene: 10.

The rearrangement uses TRBV7-9 and TRBJ1-1; weak D call: TRBD1 (6 bases). CDR1 and CDR2 from the germline V gene are SEHNR and FQNEAQ (reference sequence). V lost 5 bases and J lost 1, with 11 bases in between. CDR3 length: 14 amino acids. In DNA form, the CDR3 reads TGTGCCAGCAGCCTTAAGGACAGGAACACTGAAGCTTTCTTT. The encoded protein is CASSLKDRNTEAFF.

The V gene is TRBV14, the J gene TRBJ2-3; possible D gene TRBD2, 7 bases. The CDR3 contains 16 residues. The V gene's germline CDR1 is SGHDN and CDR2 FVKESK. V was clipped by 2 bases and J by 4 bases, with 16 bases between them. The CDR3 reads CASSQWGGANADTQYF. CDR3 sequence (DNA): TGTGCCAGCAGCCAATGGGGGGGGGCAAACGCAGATACGCAGTATTTT.

This chain connects TRBV19 to TRBJ1-3; no reliable D call. CDR3 length: 14 amino acids. V was shortened by 5 bases and J by 5 bases, with 13 bases between the two germline ends. Germline CDR1 reads LNHDA; CDR2 reads SQIVND (reference sequence). The CDR3 here is CASSPGAGRNTIYF. As DNA, the CDR3 is TGTGCCAGTAGTCCCGGTGCCGGTAGAAACACCATATATTTT. The complete variable domain, with remaining parts taken from reference TRBV19 and TRBJ1-3, reads DGGITQSPKYLFRKEGQNVTLSCEQNLNHDAMYWYRQDPGQGLRLIYYSQIVNDFQKGDIAEGYSVSREKKESFPLTVTSAQKNPTAFYLCASSPGAGRNTIYFGEGSWLTVV.

The chain joins TRBV7-2 to TRBJ2-1; 7 bases map to TRBD2. Germline CDR1 SGHTA, CDR2 FQGNSA. Trimming removed 5 bases from V and 2 bases from J; junction bases left unmatched: 18. The CDR3 is made up of 19 amino acids. This CDR3 reads CASSLQWNGGSSTYNEQFF. The CDR3 DNA reads as TGTGCCAGCAGCCTCCAGTGGAACGGGGGGAGCTCAACCTACAATGAGCAGTTCTTC. Together with reference TRBV7-2 and TRBJ2-1, the CDR3 gives the full variable domain: GAGVSQSPSNKVTEKGKDVELRCDPISGHTALYWYRQSLGQGLEFLIYFQGNSAPDKSGLPSDRFSAERTGGSVSTLTIQRTQQEDSAVYLCASSLQWNGGSSTYNEQFFGPGTRLTVL.

The chain has TRBV7-2 and TRBJ2-7, with 9 bases matching TRBD1. The CDR3 runs 16 residues. With 5 bases clipped from V and 3 bases from J, the junction kept 11 bases outside the gene matches. Germline V gene data show CDR1 as SGHTA and CDR2 as FQGNSA. CDR3 sequence reads: CASSPRTGTGNYEQYF. CDR3 in DNA: TGTGCCAGCAGCCCGAGGACCGGGACAGGGAACTACGAGCAGTACTTC.

This clone appeared a single time. In DNA, the CDR3 is TGTGCCAGCAGCGCCGGGGGGGCTAACTATGGCTACACCTTC. As protein: CASSAGGANYGYTF. This sequence joins TRBV5-8 and TRBJ1-2; perhaps TRBD1 as D (5 bases). The germline V gene has CDR1 SGHTS and CDR2 YDEGEE. The CDR3 is 14 residues long. Trimming took off 4 bases at V and 0 bases at J, with 10 bases between the two ends.

This clone showed up just a few times. The chain links TRBV6-6 to TRBJ1-2, with TRBD1 identical over 8 bases. Unmatched junction bases numbered 10, after V lost 4 bases and J lost 3 bases. The CDR3 extends over 16 amino acids. CDR1 is MNHNY, CDR2 SVGAGI, per germline (reference sequence). CDR3 in DNA: TGTGCCAGCAGTTCTACGACTCAGACAGGGGACTATGGCTACACCTTC. The encoded protein is CASSSTTQTGDYGYTF.

V is TRBV30 and J is TRBJ2-7; TRBD2 might be the D (5 bases). Germline lookup yields CDR1 GTSNPN and CDR2 SVGIG (reference sequence). V lost 2 bases, J lost 0 bases, and 11 bases lay in between. CDR3 length: 14 residues. The CDR3 region is CAWSRDSPSYEQYF. Written as DNA, the CDR3 is TGTGCCTGGAGTCGGGATTCTCCCTCCTACGAGCAGTACTTC.

This chain connects TRBV27 to TRBJ2-4, with 7 bases fitting TRBD2. V gave up 2 bases and J gave up 1 base; unmatched junction bases: 5. There are 16 residues in the CDR3. The V gene's germline CDR1 is MNHEY and CDR2 SMNVEV (reference sequence). The CDR3 coding sequence is TGTGCCAGCAGTTTACGGGGGGATGGTGCCAAAAACATTCAGTACTTC. It is translated as CASSLRGDGAKNIQYF.

V gene TRBV5-1 combines with J gene TRBJ1-5, with D perhaps TRBD1 (5 bases). The V end was cut by 1 base, the J end by 3 bases, with 14 bases between. This CDR3 has 16 residues. CDR1 and CDR2 from the germline V gene are SGHRS and YFSETQ. As DNA, the CDR3 is TGCGCCAGCAGCTTGCAGGGTCTAGGTGCCAATCAGCCCCAGCATTTT. Translated: CASSLQGLGANQPQHF.

This clone was seen just once. The rearrangement uses TRBV6-1 and TRBJ2-1; TRBD2 is a possible D gene (6 bases). CDR3 length equals 16 residues. V was trimmed by 4 bases and J by 5 bases, leaving 18 bases between them. The germline V gene has CDR1 MNHNS and CDR2 SASEGT. The CDR3 nucleotides are TGTGCCAGCAGTGCAACCCCCGGGGGACCCGACAATGAGCAGTTCTTC. This sequence encodes CASSATPGGPDNEQFF.

V is TRBV7-6 and J is TRBJ2-5, with 10 bases identical to TRBD1. The trim removed 1 base at V and 4 bases at J, leaving 9 bases unmatched. Germline CDR1 and CDR2: SGHVS and FNYEAQ. The CDR3 length is 17 residues. The CDR3 bases are TGTGCCAGCAGCTTAGGTGACAGGGGGCGGAGGGGAGAGACCCAGTACTTC. As protein: CASSLGDRGRRGETQYF.

The rearrangement joins TRBV30 to TRBJ2-7, with 13 bases identical to TRBD2. There are 15 residues in the CDR3. The germline V gene has CDR1 GTSNPN and CDR2 SVGIG (reference sequence). V trimming: 4 bases; J trimming: 5 bases; junction bases outside the gene matches: 8. CDR3: CAWTPGTSGTDEQYF. The CDR3 DNA sequence: TGTGCCTGGACCCCAGGGACTAGCGGGACGGACGAGCAGTACTTC.